This T cell receptor (beta chain) was captured in a study of blood T cell repertoires in COVID-19. Study at large: T cells, B-cell-depleted T cells, or PBMCs supplied cDNA or gDNA.

Repertoires were generated with immunoSEQ multiplex PCR, while TCRdb's copy carries only in-frame clones and drops some. The data show roughly 180,000 clones, 82% seen once. This TCR came from a man between 35 and 55 years old who had recovered from COVID-19. Source material: PBMCs or T cells enriched from blood (not recorded which).

The CDR3 sequence is CASSLDRGAEAFF. Written as DNA, the CDR3 is TGTGCCAGCAGCCTTGACAGGGGGGCTGAAGCTTTCTTT. This chain joins TRBV11-2 and TRBJ1-1; 9 positions match TRBD1. V lost 5 bases to trimming and J lost 6 bases; unmatched junction nucleotides: 4. Per germline, CDR1 SGHAT and CDR2 FQNNGV. CDR3 length: 13 residues. Full variable domain (outside the CDR3, taken from reference TRBV11-2 and TRBJ1-1): EAGVAQSPRYKIIEKRQSVAFWCNPISGHATLYWYQQILGQGPKLLIQFQNNGVVDDSQLPKDRFSAERLKGVDSTLKIQPAKLEDSAVYLCASSLDRGAEAFFGQGTRLTVV.